The entry that follows covers one TCR beta chain sequence. The libraries were made with immunoSEQ v3. Profiled with immunoSEQ multiplex PCR; TCRdb holds only in-frame clones, not every one. The profile shows 50,000 or so clones, less than 80% of them singletons. The data are from a study of TIL therapy for anti-PD-1-resistant metastatic lung cancer. Per the germline V gene, CDR1 is SGDLS and CDR2 is YYNGEE. Trimming removed 3 bases at V and 0 bases at J, with 2 bases between. The CDR3 is 12 residues long. The time point is: pre-treatment sample, taken before nivolumab and TIL therapy. The TCR comes from a woman between 25 and 85 years old with non-small cell lung cancer. Material: blood, obtained at baseline. The genes are TRBV9 and TRBJ2-3; D ambiguous. The CDR3 DNA is TGTGCCAGCAGCGCCAGCACAGATACGCAGTATTTT. Amino acids: CASSASTDTQYF.